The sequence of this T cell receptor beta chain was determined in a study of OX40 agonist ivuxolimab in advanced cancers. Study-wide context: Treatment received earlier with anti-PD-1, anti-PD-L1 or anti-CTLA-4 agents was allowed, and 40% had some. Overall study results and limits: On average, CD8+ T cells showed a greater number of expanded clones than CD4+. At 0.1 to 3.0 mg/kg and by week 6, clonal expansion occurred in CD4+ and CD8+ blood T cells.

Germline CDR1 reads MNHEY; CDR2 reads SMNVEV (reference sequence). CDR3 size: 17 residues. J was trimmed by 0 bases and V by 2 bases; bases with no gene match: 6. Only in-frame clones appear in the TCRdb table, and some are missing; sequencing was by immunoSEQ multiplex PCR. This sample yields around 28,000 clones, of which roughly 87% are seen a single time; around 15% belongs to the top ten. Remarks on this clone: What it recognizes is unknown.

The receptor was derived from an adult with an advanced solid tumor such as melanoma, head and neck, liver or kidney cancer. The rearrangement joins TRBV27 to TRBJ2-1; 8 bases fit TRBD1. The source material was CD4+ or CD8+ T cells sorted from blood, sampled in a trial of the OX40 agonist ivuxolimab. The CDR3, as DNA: TGTGCCAGCAGTTTACACCCAACAGGGGGCTCCTACAATGAGCAGTTCTTC. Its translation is CASSLHPTGGSYNEQFF.